The next 15 T cell receptor beta chains were all read from a single sample in a study of T cells in tuberculosis. Sequencing used immunoSEQ multiplex PCR; TCRdb keeps in-frame clones, though not all of them. The sample holds tens of thousands of clones; about 95% are singletons and the top ten take less than 9.5%. The sample taken for sequencing was PBMCs. These receptors were taken from a donor under 30 with latent tuberculosis or without tuberculosis infection.

The chain joins TRBV2 to TRBJ1-1, with D possibly TRBD1 on 5 matching bases. Germline CDR1 and CDR2: SNHLY and FYNNEI. V lost 11 bases, J lost 1 base, and 17 bases lay in between. The CDR3 is made up of 14 amino acids. The CDR3 protein is CAEAESRGNTEAFF. The DNA of the CDR3 is TGTGCCGAAGCCGAGTCTAGGGGGAACACTGAAGCTTTCTTT.

This clone was counted once. The chain recombines TRBV6-1 with TRBJ1-5; D gene unclear. The germline V gene has CDR1 MNHNS and CDR2 SASEGT. The ends were cut back, 5 bases at V and 5 bases at J, with 7 bases in the middle. CDR3 length equals 12 residues. In nucleotides, the CDR3 is TGTGCCAGCAGTCCCCTCGATCAGCCCCAGCATTTT. Translating it yields CASSPLDQPQHF.

The chain uses TRBV5-1 and TRBJ2-1; D perhaps matches TRBD2 (6 bases). The CDR3 has 16 amino acids. The V and J ends lost 0 bases and 5 bases respectively, with 15 bases between them. Germline CDR1 SGHRS, CDR2 YFSETQ. CDR3 sequence (DNA): TGCGCCAGCAGCTTGGCCATGATAGCGGTGGACAATGAGCAGTTCTTC. This translates into CASSLAMIAVDNEQFF. Variable domain in full (rest from reference TRBV5-1 and TRBJ2-1): KAGVTQTPRYLIKTRGQQVTLSCSPISGHRSVSWYQQTPGQGLQFLFEYFSETQRNKGNFPGRFSGRQFSNSRSEMNVSTLELGDSALYLCASSLAMIAVDNEQFFGPGTRLTVL.

This clone was seen just once. This chain connects TRBV5-1 to TRBJ2-5; D not resolved. The CDR3 is 14 residues long. Germline CDR1 reads SGHRS; CDR2 reads YFSETQ. The V and J ends lost 1 base and 2 bases respectively, with 9 bases between them. In nucleotides, the CDR3 is TGCGCCAGCAGCTTGTTTGTTAATCAAGAGACCCAGTACTTC. Translating it yields CASSLFVNQETQYF.

The CDR3 DNA sequence: TGTGCCAGCACCCTTTGGGAGAACTACGAGCAGTACTTC. The encoded protein is CASTLWENYEQYF. V gene TRBV6-5 combines with J gene TRBJ2-7; a weak D match, TRBD2 (5 bases). Germline CDR1 MNHEY, CDR2 SVGAGI. This CDR3 comprises 13 residues. Trimming stripped 7 bases from V and 3 bases from J, with 13 bases between.

DNA of the CDR3: TGTGCCAGCAGCCGGACTAGCGGGGGTACCAACAATGAGCAGTTCTTC. Residues: CASSRTSGGTNNEQFF. The gene calls are TRBV11-2 and TRBJ2-1; 13 bases agree with TRBD2. The CDR3 extends over 16 amino acids. Germline lookup yields CDR1 SGHAT and CDR2 FQNNGV. Trimming cost V 5 bases and J 5 bases; bases outside gene matches: 6.

The V call is TRBV5-4, the J call TRBJ2-2; 7 positions match TRBD1. There are 15 residues in the CDR3. From germline, CDR1 is SGHNT and CDR2 YYREEE (reference sequence). Trimming cost V 0 bases and J 6 bases; bases outside gene matches: 5. The CDR3 DNA sequence: TGTGCCAGCAGCTTGGGGGGGACAGTCGCCGGGGAGCTGTTTTTT. Its translation: CASSLGGTVAGELFF.

The chain combines TRBV27 with TRBJ2-3; 9 bases map to TRBD2. This CDR3 region has 17 residues. CDR1 and CDR2 from the germline V gene are MNHEY and SMNVEV (reference sequence). V gave up 8 bases and J gave up 4 bases; unmatched junction bases: 16. The CDR3 region is CASSAAGGPFVADTQYF. The CDR3 DNA reads as TGTGCCAGCTCGGCGGCGGGAGGGCCGTTTGTTGCAGATACGCAGTATTTT.

The chain links TRBV7-2 to TRBJ1-1; D not certain. The CDR3 loop spans 14 amino acids. Trimming shortened V by 0 bases and J by 0 bases, and 5 bases separated the two germline ends. CDR1 is SGHTA, CDR2 FQGNSA, per germline. In DNA, the CDR3 is TGTGCCAGCAGCTTAGCCTCAGTGAACACTGAAGCTTTCTTT. Amino acid sequence: CASSLASVNTEAFF.

This chain links TRBV18 with TRBJ1-2; D is uncertain. Trimming left V 2 bases short and J 2 bases short, with 6 bases between. This CDR3 comprises 13 residues. The germline CDR1 and CDR2 sequences are KGHSH and LQKENI. The CDR3 here is CASSPGENYGYTF. Here the CDR3 DNA reads TGTGCCAGCTCACCAGGGGAGAACTATGGCTACACCTTC.

This chain links TRBV28 with TRBJ1-1, with TRBD1 matching over 12 bases. Losses at the gene ends were 7 bases for V and 2 bases for J; bases not matched to a gene: 11. The CDR3 runs 17 residues. CDR1 MDHEN and CDR2 SYDVKM come from the germline V gene. CDR3 in DNA: TGTGCCAGCACCTTAGGGGGACAGGGGGCCGTCAACACTGAAGCTTTCTTT. It yields the protein CASTLGGQGAVNTEAFF.

The chain recombines TRBV5-1 with TRBJ2-6; the D is unclear. The CDR3 consists of 14 residues. Trimming pared 5 bases from V and 1 base from J, leaving 7 bases between. Germline V gene sequence: CDR1 SGHRS, CDR2 YFSETQ. In DNA, the CDR3 is TGCGCCAGCAGTACTGGTTCTGGGGCCAACGTCCTGACTTTC. Translating gives CASSTGSGANVLTF.

This chain joins TRBV5-1 and TRBJ2-1; 11 bases agree with TRBD1. This CDR3 has 16 residues. The J segment lost 3 bases and the V segment lost 0 bases, leaving 2 bases of the junction unmatched. Germline V CDR1 and CDR2: SGHRS, YFSETQ. The CDR3 DNA reads as TGCGCCAGCAGCTTGGCCGGGACAGGGGGCTACAATGAGCAGTTCTTC. As protein: CASSLAGTGGYNEQFF.

The chain combines TRBV6-1 with TRBJ1-2; 8 bases line up with TRBD1. The V gene end was trimmed by 7 bases and the J gene end by 2 bases; junction bases not matched to a gene: 3. Germline V gives CDR1 MNHNS, CDR2 SASEGT. There are 13 residues in the CDR3. The CDR3 coding sequence is TGTGCCAGCAATGCAGGGGGCAACTATGGCTACACCTTC. It codes for CASNAGGNYGYTF.

The chain uses TRBV30 and TRBJ2-7; D not resolved. This CDR3 has 13 amino acids. Per the germline V gene, CDR1 is GTSNPN and CDR2 is SVGIG (reference sequence). The germline V and J ends were trimmed by 0 bases and 3 bases, with 9 bases remaining between them. The CDR3 is CAWSVRLNYEQYF. CDR3 bases: TGTGCCTGGAGTGTGCGGCTGAACTACGAGCAGTACTTC.